This T cell receptor (beta chain) stems from a study of blood T cell repertoires in COVID-19. Ages ranged from roughly 18 to 100 years, with residence in about 23 US areas. The method was immunoSEQ multiplex PCR; TCRdb's version includes in-frame clones alone and lacks a portion of them. The sample lists almost 350,000 clones, around nine tenths occurring once. V was pared by 0 bases and J by 2 bases, with 11 bases between. CDR3 length: 16 residues. Looked up from germline, CDR1 is MNHEY and CDR2 is SVGAGI. This chain connects TRBV6-5 to TRBJ2-1; D possibly corresponds to TRBD1 (5 bases). The specimen was PBMCs or T cells enriched from blood (not recorded which). The source of this sequence is a woman in her 30s who had been exposed to COVID-19. This CDR3 reads CASSYSKGLAYNEQFF. CDR3 bases: TGTGCCAGCAGTTACTCTAAGGGGTTGGCCTACAATGAGCAGTTCTTC.